This T cell receptor beta chain was obtained from a study of Ad26.COV2.S vaccination and SARS-CoV-2 variants. In the study overall: The authors gave Ad26.COV2.S intramuscularly, either once or twice 56 days apart. General study points: Comparable non-spike TCR breadth was observed in vaccine and placebo recipients.

The treatment is: 15 to 20 received Ad26.COV2.S at low or high dose, single or two shots; about five received placebo; per-sample allocation not given. Specimen acquisition occurred on day 63 following the initial vaccine or placebo injection. The vaccine antigen was prefusion-stabilized Wuhan SARS-CoV-2 spike. The CDR3 sequence is 14 residues long. Germline CDR1 LNHDA, CDR2 SQIVND (reference sequence). V dropped 7 bases and J dropped 2 bases, with 11 bases sitting between them. This clone was seen just once. The antigen remains unidentified. Method: immunoSEQ multiplex PCR; TCRdb's copy keeps in-frame clones and lacks some. The sample lists around 300,000 clones; 85% to 90% were seen once.

The source was peripheral blood, collected in a trial of Ad26.COV2.S vaccine versus placebo. This TCR was recovered from a person between 18 and 65 years old who received the Ad26.COV2.S COVID-19 vaccine or a placebo. This chain joins TRBV19 and TRBJ2-2, with D possibly called TRBD1 or TRBD2 (5 bases each). CDR3 amino acids: CASTGPINTGELFF. The CDR3 DNA is TGTGCCAGTACGGGACCCATAAACACCGGGGAGCTGTTTTTT.